This T cell receptor (beta chain) was sequenced during a study of response to subunit inactivated influenza vaccine. Findings and caveats of the study: Each seasonal influenza vaccination, the authors suggested, recruits few new T cells.

This CDR3 contains 15 residues. In germline, CDR1 is DFQATT, CDR2 SNEGSKA (reference sequence). Trimming removed 0 bases from V and 0 bases from J, with 9 bases in between. A word on this clonotype: What it binds is unknown.

TCRdb re-called the RT-PCR reads with MiXCR, one entry per CDR3 protein. The table has about 700,000 distinct CDR3 sequences, about a sixth seen once. This receptor was identified in a man aged 45-65 years who received an inactivated influenza vaccine. V gene TRBV20-1 combines with J gene TRBJ2-4; D call uncertain. Sequencing used PBMCs from blood, obtained about 12 days after vaccination. Here the CDR3 DNA reads TGCAGTGCTAGAGATTACGATGCAGCCAAAAACATTCAGTACTTC. It yields the protein CSARDYDAAKNIQYF.